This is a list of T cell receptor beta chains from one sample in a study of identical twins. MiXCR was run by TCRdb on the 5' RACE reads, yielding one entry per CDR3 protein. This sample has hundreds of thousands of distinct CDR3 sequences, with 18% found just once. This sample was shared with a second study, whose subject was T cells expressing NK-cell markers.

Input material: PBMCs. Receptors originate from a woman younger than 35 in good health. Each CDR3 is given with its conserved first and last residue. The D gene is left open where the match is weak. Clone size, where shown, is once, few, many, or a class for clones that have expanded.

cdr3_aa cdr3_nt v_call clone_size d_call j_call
CASSPLLGGELFF TGTGCCAGCAGTCCGCTTCTAGGCGGGGAGCTGTTTTTT TRBV6-2/TRBV6-3 few NA TRBJ2-2
CAIGSVRGRAYNEQFF TGTGCCATCGGGTCCGTTCGGGGGAGAGCTTACAATGAGCAGTTCTTC TRBV10-3 few NA TRBJ2-1
CASTTGETQYF TGTGCCAGCACGACAGGGGAGACCCAGTACTTC TRBV2 NA TRBD1 TRBJ2-5
CASSYSKTYEQYF TGTGCCAGCAGTTACTCCAAGACCTACGAGCAGTACTTC TRBV6-6 few NA TRBJ2-7
CASSLPPTSLKYLGNEQFF TGTGCCAGCAGCTTACCTCCTACTAGTTTGAAGTACTTGGGCAATGAGCAGTTCTTC TRBV11-1 NA NA TRBJ2-1
CASNSRGNFLTQYF TGTGCCAGCAATTCCCGTGGGAACTTCCTGACCCAGTACTTC TRBV27 NA NA TRBJ2-5
CAWSSGRGNEQFF TGTGCCTGGAGTAGCGGGAGGGGCAATGAGCAGTTCTTC TRBV30 NA TRBD2 TRBJ2-1
CASSANPGHPSSYEQYF TGTGCCAGCAGTGCAAATCCGGGACACCCGAGCTCCTACGAGCAGTACTTC TRBV2 once NA TRBJ2-7
CASSVELTDTQYF TGTGCCAGCAGCGTAGAGCTTACAGATACGCAGTATTTT TRBV9 NA NA TRBJ2-3
CASSLPGAYNEQFF TGTGCCAGCAGCTTGCCAGGGGCCTACAATGAGCAGTTCTTC TRBV4-2 many NA TRBJ2-1
CASSLAPGFYNEQFF TGCGCCAGCAGCTTAGCGCCGGGTTTCTACAATGAGCAGTTCTTC TRBV5-1 NA NA TRBJ2-1
CSVERWRVTDTQYF TGCAGCGTTGAAAGGTGGAGGGTGACAGATACGCAGTATTTT TRBV29-1 NA NA TRBJ2-3
CSVNTHNEQFF TGCAGCGTTAATACTCACAATGAGCAGTTCTTC TRBV29-1 NA NA TRBJ2-1
CASSERENTEAFF TGTGCCAGCAGCGAAAGGGAGAACACTGAAGCTTTCTTT TRBV9 NA NA TRBJ1-1
CSVGQGTRGPDTDTQYF TGCAGCGTTGGCCAAGGGACCAGGGGACCCGACACAGATACGCAGTATTTT TRBV29-1 NA NA TRBJ2-3
CSASRSATSYEQYF TGCAGTGCTAGCCGTAGCGCTACCTCCTACGAGCAGTACTTC TRBV20-1 NA NA TRBJ2-7
CASSHGRYNEQFF TGTGCCAGCAGCCACGGACGATACAATGAGCAGTTCTTC TRBV14 few NA TRBJ2-1
CASSRATATQYF TGTGCCAGCAGCCGGGCTACCGCTACGCAGTATTTT TRBV7-2 NA NA TRBJ2-3